The clone carrying this T cell receptor beta chain was detected many times. Its target is unknown. This entry is derived from a study of spatial heterogeneity in lung cancer. In TCRdb, the 5' RACE reads were re-called with MiXCR into one record per CDR3 protein. Of about 14,000 distinct CDR3 sequences in the sample, roughly 9.1% are singletons; the top ten hold roughly 29%. The CDR3 loop spans 16 amino acids. CDR1 MNHNS and CDR2 SASEGT come from the germline V gene. V lost 6 bases to trimming and J lost 2 bases; unmatched junction nucleotides: 11. Study findings and constraints: Ubiquitous expanded tumor TCRs surfaced in blood more at resection than they did at follow-up.

Time point of the sample: sample taken at primary tumor resection. The authors sequenced whole RNA from tumor, nontumor lung or frozen PBMC without sorting. The source was PBMCs, collected at surgery. This chain links TRBV6-1 with TRBJ2-5; the match to TRBD1 covers 8 bases. This sequence was found in a male donor with early-stage non-small cell lung cancer. The CDR3 nucleotides read TGTGCCAGCAGCCGCTCGTTGGACAGGGATCAAGAGACCCAGTACTTC. Residues: CASSRSLDRDQETQYF.